A selection of T cell receptor beta chains follows, all from one sample in a study of T cells after yellow fever vaccination. Using its own MiXCR run on the 5' RACE reads, TCRdb lists one record per CDR3 protein. Of approximately 34,000 distinct CDR3 sequences detected, 10% appear once; the ten largest clones hold around 10%. The sequencing used PBMCs, either bulk or a sorted T-cell subset (CD4+, CD8+, memory, or dextramer-sorted; not recorded which), collected roughly 15 days after the first yellow fever vaccination. The receptors shown here come from a man younger than 35 who received the YFV17D yellow fever vaccine. The CDR3 runs from the conserved cysteine through the conserved F or W. D genes are given only for firm matches. Sizes are listed as once, few, many, or a class for an expanded clone.

clone size,D gene,J gene,V gene,CDR3 DNA,CDR3 protein
many,TRBD2,TRBJ2-5,TRBV29-1,TGCAGCGTCGCTGGAATAGCGGGGGGCACTTCGGAGACCCAGTACTTC,CSVAGIAGGTSETQYF
many,TRBD1,TRBJ2-4,TRBV18,TGTGCCAGCTCACCTTGGGACAGAGAAAACATTCAGTACTTC,CASSPWDRENIQYF
few,-,TRBJ2-5,TRBV5-4,TGTGCCAGCAGCTCGCCGACCGAAGGAGAGACCCAGTACTTC,CASSSPTEGETQYF
many,TRBD1,TRBJ1-1,TRBV7-6,TGTGCCAGCAGTTTAAGGACAGGGGTCCCTGAAGCTTTCTTT,CASSLRTGVPEAFF
many,-,TRBJ1-1,TRBV11-2,TGTGCCAGCAGCCCAGCCAGCGGCAGGAGGGCTTTCTTT,CASSPASGRRAFF
many,-,TRBJ1-1,TRBV9,TGTGCCAGCAGCGTAGCCCCTTGGGGGGCCATGAACACTGAAGCTTTCTTT,CASSVAPWGAMNTEAFF
many,-,TRBJ2-7,TRBV5-1,TGCGCCAGCAGCTTGTTTTACGAGGACGAGCAGTACTTC,CASSLFYEDEQYF
many,TRBD2,TRBJ2-3,TRBV5-1,TGCGCCAGCAGTTTCGGACTAGCGGGGGGTTACACAGATACGCAGTATTTT,CASSFGLAGGYTDTQYF
many,-,TRBJ2-5,TRBV29-1,TGCAGCGTTGAGCCGCGGGGCGTTCCGGAGACCCAGTACTTC,CSVEPRGVPETQYF
many,-,TRBJ2-5,TRBV6-2/TRBV6-3,TGTGCCAGCAGGAGAGTCCAAGAGACCCAGTACTTC,CASRRVQETQYF
medium-sized,-,TRBJ2-3,TRBV5-4,TGTGCCAGCAGCTTCACGGGGAGTGGAGATACGCAGTATTTT,CASSFTGSGDTQYF
many,-,TRBJ1-1,TRBV3-1,TGTGCCAGCAGGCCCGGGGAGGGGACTGAAGCTTTCTTT,CASRPGEGTEAFF
many,TRBD2,TRBJ2-5,TRBV7-2,TGTGCCAGCAGCTTAGTGGCGGGGGGGCTAGGGGAGACCCAGTACTTC,CASSLVAGGLGETQYF
many,-,TRBJ1-6,TRBV5-5,TGTGCCAGCAGCTTGCGGGCAAGGGATTCACCCCTCCACTTT,CASSLRARDSPLHF
many,TRBD1,TRBJ1-2,TRBV12-3/TRBV12-4,TGTGCCAGCAGTCGGGACAGGGGGAAAGGTGGCTACACCTTC,CASSRDRGKGGYTF
many,TRBD1,TRBJ1-6,TRBV6-5,TGTGCCAGCAGTTATTGGGTCCCGGGACAGGGTGGTTCACCCCTCCACTTT,CASSYWVPGQGGSPLHF
few,-,TRBJ1-5,TRBV4-2,TGTGCCAGCAGCCAAGATGCTCCCGGGGCCAGTAATCAGCCCCAGCATTTT,CASSQDAPGASNQPQHF
many,-,TRBJ2-2,TRBV5-1,TGCGCCAGCAGGGCCCCCGGGACAACCAACACCGGGGAGCTGTTTTTT,CASRAPGTTNTGELFF
medium-sized,-,TRBJ1-1,TRBV7-2,TGTGCCAGCAGCTTCGGGACGGTGAACACTGAAGCTTTCTTT,CASSFGTVNTEAFF
many,-,TRBJ2-5,TRBV12-3/TRBV12-4,TGTGCCAGCAGTTTCAGCGAGTACCAAGAGACCCAGTACTTC,CASSFSEYQETQYF
many,TRBD2,TRBJ2-5,TRBV30,TGTGCCGGACGACTAGCAGCAGAGACCCAGTACTTC,CAGRLAAETQYF
many,-,TRBJ2-5,TRBV6-1,TGTGCCAGCAGCGACAGGTCTCGGAGTGAGACCCAGTACTTC,CASSDRSRSETQYF
many,-,TRBJ1-6,TRBV6-2/TRBV6-3,TGTGCCAGCAGACCGGACATGCGTCTGACCCTCCACTTT,CASRPDMRLTLHF
many,TRBD1,TRBJ2-1,TRBV18,TGTGCCAGCTCCGGAACAGGGGTAGAGAGTGAGCAGTTCTTC,CASSGTGVESEQFF
many,-,TRBJ1-2,TRBV28,TGTGCCAGCAGTTTATCCTCAGGGGCCACCTATGGCTACACCTTC,CASSLSSGATYGYTF
many,-,TRBJ2-1,TRBV4-2,TGTGCCAGCAGCCCACGAAAGACCGGCTCCTACAATGAGCAGTTCTTC,CASSPRKTGSYNEQFF